This T cell receptor (beta chain) appears in the sequencing data of a study of blood T cell repertoires in COVID-19 (dated by TCRdb to about 2020). With respect to the entire study: Samples covering the acute and convalescent phases of COVID-19 were provided by collaborators in the United States, Italy and Spain. The prospective study material was composed of cDNA or gDNA derived from T cells, B-cell-depleted T cells, or PBMCs. Subjects who had been exposed to COVID-19, were actively infected with it, or had recovered from it provided the deeply sampled blood TCRbeta repertoires that made up the dataset. The repertoires were released in a freely available public database meant as a resource for research on the immune response to SARS-CoV-2. Samples came from the ongoing ImmuneRACE study (first 160 participants) plus 1,254 subjects from 6 global collaborators. Sample metadata almost always included a de-identified subject ID, COVID-19 status, age in years and sex. Where HLA class I and class II types were available, the types were taken from metadata supplied by the sample provider, not from assay-based typing. The full study reports these points: The amount of clinical and demographic metadata varied by source and participant and was provided uncurated.

Collaborating institutions collected whole blood in K2EDTA tubes following their own protocols. For TCRbeta analysis, collaborators shipped samples as frozen whole blood, isolated PBMCs, or DNA extracted from either of those sample types. TCRbeta CDR3 regions were amplified from genomic DNA using the immunoSEQ Assay, a bias-controlled multiplex PCR. The authors' pipeline ran thus. Within the assay, amplification of reference gene primers was used to estimate how many nucleated cells each sample contained. To quantify the absolute abundance of each unique TCRbeta CDR3 rearrangement, sequence reads were collapsed and filtered. For each sample, productive Simpson clonality was calculated by taking the square root of Simpson's diversity index across productive rearrangements. The table comes from immuneACCESS by way of TCRdb, which keeps in-frame sequences with V and J called. Part of the clones is missing from these tables; in studies checked, under half for an unresolved V gene and the rest for unknown reasons. V and J calls and clone size are given by that table; D and trimming were obtained from the DNA. In this sample the table shows 200,000 to 300,000 clones, about four fifths of which occur a single time. The ten biggest clones cover around 9.6% of the sample.

V and J are truncated by 7 bases and 5 bases respectively, leaving an intervening sequence of 14 bases. The CDR3 numbers 13 residues from cysteine through phenylalanine. The only DNA kept is the CDR3, 39 bases in frame from the first base. Turning to this clone: This clone's antigen is unknown. There are no base qualities to consult, and no much larger clone falls within one base.

This sequence uses TRBV12-3 or TRBV12-4 and TRBJ1-1; a weak D assignment points to TRBD1 (6 bases agree). This sequence originates from a woman older than 75 with acute or convalescent COVID-19. The specimen was peripheral blood. The sequenced DNA is TGTGCCAGCACTCCGGGGGGGCGGACTGAAGCTTTCTTT. Protein translation: CASTPGGRTEAFF.